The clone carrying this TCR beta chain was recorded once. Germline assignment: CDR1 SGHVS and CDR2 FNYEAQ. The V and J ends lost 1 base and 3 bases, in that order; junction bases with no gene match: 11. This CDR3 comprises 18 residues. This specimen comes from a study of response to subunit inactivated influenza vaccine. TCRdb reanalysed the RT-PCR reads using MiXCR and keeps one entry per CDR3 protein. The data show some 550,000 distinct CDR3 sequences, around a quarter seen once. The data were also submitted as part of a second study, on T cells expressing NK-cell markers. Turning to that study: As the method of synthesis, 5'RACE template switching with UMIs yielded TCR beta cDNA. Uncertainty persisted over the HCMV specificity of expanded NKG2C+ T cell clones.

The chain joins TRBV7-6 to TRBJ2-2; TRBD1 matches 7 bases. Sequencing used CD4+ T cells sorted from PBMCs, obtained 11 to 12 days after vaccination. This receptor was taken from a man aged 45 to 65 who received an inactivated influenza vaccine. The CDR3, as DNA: TGTGCCAGCAGCTTAGGGGGAGCTAGGACAGGCTACACCGGGGAGCTGTTTTTT. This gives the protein CASSLGGARTGYTGELFF.